The 6 T cell receptor beta chains given below trace back to one sample, sequenced in a study of T cell responses to AZD1222 COVID-19 vaccine. Sequencing was performed with immunoSEQ multiplex PCR; in TCRdb, only in-frame clones are kept and a portion is missing. There are tens of thousands of clones in the sample; approximately 88% occur only once, and 10% lies in the top ten. Sequences were derived from peripheral blood, sampled 28 days after the second dose of the MenACWY control vaccine. The receptors stem from an adult who received the MenACWY meningococcal vaccine as a control.

This chain joins TRBV30 and TRBJ1-1, with D possibly being TRBD1 (6 bases). CDR1 and CDR2 (germline): GTSNPN, SVGIG (reference sequence). CDR3 length: 16 residues. Trimming took off 2 bases at V and 4 bases at J, with 20 bases between the two ends. CDR3 region: CAWSRTSQGIGTEAFF. The CDR3, as DNA: TGTGCCTGGAGTCGTACGTCACAGGGTATAGGCACTGAAGCTTTCTTT.

The V and J genes are TRBV6-2 or TRBV6-3 and TRBJ2-1; D is unclear. Trimming removed 6 bases from V and 9 bases from J, with 12 bases in between. Germline V gene lookup returns CDR1 MNHEY and CDR2 SVGEGT. This CDR3 region has 12 residues. The CDR3 is CASSPPLGEQFF. The CDR3 DNA reads as TGTGCCAGCAGCCCCCCGCTGGGTGAGCAGTTCTTC.

The chain carries TRBV6-5 and TRBJ1-3; D is ambiguous. In germline, CDR1 is MNHEY, CDR2 SVGAGI. The CDR3 sequence is 14 residues long. V lost 4 bases and J 0 bases, leaving 7 bases between the germline ends. CDR3 loop: CASSWTGSGNTIYF. Written as DNA, the CDR3 is TGTGCCAGCAGTTGGACCGGCTCTGGAAACACCATATATTTT.

This chain links TRBV28 with TRBJ2-3; D gene unclear. Germline V gene data show CDR1 as MDHEN and CDR2 as SYDVKM. The CDR3 length is 15 residues. The V end lost 6 bases, the J end lost 6 bases, and 19 bases lay between the germline ends. The CDR3 DNA reads as TGTGCCAGCAGCGACCTGGCCACAGTGGCGGATACGCAGTATTTT. Residues: CASSDLATVADTQYF.

This clone has only one observation. J is TRBJ1-6 and V is TRBV5-1; TRBD1 is a possible D gene (5 bases). The V gene lost 0 bases and the J gene lost 0 bases, with 10 bases spanning the gap. Germline V gene lookup returns CDR1 SGHRS and CDR2 YFSETQ. The CDR3 is made up of 17 amino acids. The CDR3 nucleotides are TGCGCCAGCAGCTTGGCCGGGACGAGCTCCTATAATTCACCCCTCCACTTT. It translates to CASSLAGTSSYNSPLHF.

The chain carries TRBV4-2 and TRBJ1-4; 9 nucleotides line up with TRBD1. CDR1 LGHNA and CDR2 YNFKEQ come from the germline V gene. The CDR3 extends over 15 amino acids. V lost 3 bases and J lost 5; bases outside the gene matches: 4. The CDR3 sequence: CASSQPGQGNEKLFF. In nucleotides, the CDR3 is TGTGCCAGCAGCCAGCCCGGACAGGGGAATGAAAAACTGTTTTTT.